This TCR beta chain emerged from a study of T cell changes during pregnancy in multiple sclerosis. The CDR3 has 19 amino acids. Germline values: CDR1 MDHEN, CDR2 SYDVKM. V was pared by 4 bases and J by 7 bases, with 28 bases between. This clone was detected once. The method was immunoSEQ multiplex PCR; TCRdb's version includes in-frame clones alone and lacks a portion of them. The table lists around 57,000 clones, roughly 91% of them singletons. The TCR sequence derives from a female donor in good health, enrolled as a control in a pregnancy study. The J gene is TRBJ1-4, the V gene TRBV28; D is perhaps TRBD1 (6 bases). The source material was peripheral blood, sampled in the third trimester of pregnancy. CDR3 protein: CASSSNTGNYRETPEKLFF. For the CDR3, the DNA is TGTGCCAGCAGTTCCAACACAGGGAATTATCGAGAGACGCCTGAAAAACTGTTTTTT.